Listed here is a single T cell receptor beta chain. Antigen specificity is unknown. Sequencing of DNA taken from cultured CD4+ T cells relied on the Oncomine TCR Beta short-read assay. TCRdb ran MiXCR on the PCR reads and lists one entry per CDR3 protein. The sample includes almost 20,000 distinct CDR3 sequences, approximately 44% of them seen just once. The data derive from a study of vaccination and CD4 T cells after COVID-19. V dropped 9 bases and J dropped 8; count of bases not matched to a gene: 11. Germline V gene data show CDR1 as MNHNS and CDR2 as SASEGT. There are 13 residues in the CDR3. Treatment meaning: roughly ten-day PBMC culture with coronavirus spike peptide pools or control peptides (ViraFEST assay).

This material consisted of CD4+ T cells from blood, cultured in vitro, taken after SARS-CoV-2 vaccination. The TCR comes from a human donor who had recovered from COVID-19. The V gene is TRBV6-1, the J gene TRBJ1-2, with 8 positions matching TRBD1. In DNA form, the CDR3 reads TGTGCCAGTTCGTTGGGGACAGGTGGAGGCTACACCTTC. Amino acids: CASSLGTGGGYTF.